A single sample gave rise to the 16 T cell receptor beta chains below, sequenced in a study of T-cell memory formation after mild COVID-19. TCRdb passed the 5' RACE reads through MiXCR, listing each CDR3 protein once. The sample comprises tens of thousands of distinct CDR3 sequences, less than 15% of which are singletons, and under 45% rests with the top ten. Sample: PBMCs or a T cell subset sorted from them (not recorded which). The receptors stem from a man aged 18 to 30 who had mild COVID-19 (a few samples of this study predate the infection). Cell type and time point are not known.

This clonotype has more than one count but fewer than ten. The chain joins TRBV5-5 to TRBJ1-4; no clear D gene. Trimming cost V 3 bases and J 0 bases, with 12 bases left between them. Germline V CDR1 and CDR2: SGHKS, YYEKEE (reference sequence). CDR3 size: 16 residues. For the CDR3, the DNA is TGTGCCAGCAGCTCCGGTCGACGGTCAACTAATGAAAAACTGTTTTTT. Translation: CASSSGRRSTNEKLFF.

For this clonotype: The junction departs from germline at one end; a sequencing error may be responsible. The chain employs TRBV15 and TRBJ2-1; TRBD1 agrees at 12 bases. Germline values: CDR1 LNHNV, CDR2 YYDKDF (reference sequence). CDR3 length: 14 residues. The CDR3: CATSRTGTGGSVIF. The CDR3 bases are TGTGCCACCAGCAGAACGGGGACAGGGGGCTCGGTAATCTTC.

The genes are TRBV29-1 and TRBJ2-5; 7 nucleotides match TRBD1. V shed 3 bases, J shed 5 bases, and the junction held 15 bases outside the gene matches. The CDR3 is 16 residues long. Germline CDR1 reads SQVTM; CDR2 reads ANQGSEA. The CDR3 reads CSVDYSLRGRGETQYF. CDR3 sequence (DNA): TGCAGCGTTGACTACTCCCTTAGGGGGCGTGGGGAGACCCAGTACTTC.

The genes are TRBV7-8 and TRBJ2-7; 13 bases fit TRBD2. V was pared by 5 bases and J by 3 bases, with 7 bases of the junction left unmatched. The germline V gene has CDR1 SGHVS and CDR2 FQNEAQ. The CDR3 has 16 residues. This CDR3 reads CASSLRTSGGSYEQYF. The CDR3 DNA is TGTGCCAGCAGCCTCCGGACTAGCGGGGGAAGCTACGAGCAGTACTTC.

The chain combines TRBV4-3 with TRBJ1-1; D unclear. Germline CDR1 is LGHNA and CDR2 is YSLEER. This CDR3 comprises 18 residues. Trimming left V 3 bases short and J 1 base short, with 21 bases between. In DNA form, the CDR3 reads TGCGCCAGCAGCCATTTCCGGCACGGGTTGGGTGGGAACACTGAAGCTTTCTTT. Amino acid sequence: CASSHFRHGLGGNTEAFF.

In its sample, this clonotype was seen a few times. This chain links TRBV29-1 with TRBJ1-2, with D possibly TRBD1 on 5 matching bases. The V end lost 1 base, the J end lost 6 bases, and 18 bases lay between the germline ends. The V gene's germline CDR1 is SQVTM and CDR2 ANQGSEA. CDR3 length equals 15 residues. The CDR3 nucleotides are TGCAGCGTTGAAGGCGGACGCTTGGGGGTAAATGGCTACACCTTC. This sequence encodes CSVEGGRLGVNGYTF.

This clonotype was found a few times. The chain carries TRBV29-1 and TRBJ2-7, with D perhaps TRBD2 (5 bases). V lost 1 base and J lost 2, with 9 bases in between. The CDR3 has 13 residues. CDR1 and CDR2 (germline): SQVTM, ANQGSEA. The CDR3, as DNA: TGCAGCGTTGAAGGGACGGGAACCTACGAGCAGTACTTC. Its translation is CSVEGTGTYEQYF.

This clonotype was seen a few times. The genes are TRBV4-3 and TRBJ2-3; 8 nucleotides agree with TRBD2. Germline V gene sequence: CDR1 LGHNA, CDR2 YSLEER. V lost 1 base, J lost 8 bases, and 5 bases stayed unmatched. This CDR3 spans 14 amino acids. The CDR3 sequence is CASSQASGGFTQYF. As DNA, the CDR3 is TGCGCCAGCAGCCAAGCCAGCGGGGGTTTTACGCAGTATTTT.

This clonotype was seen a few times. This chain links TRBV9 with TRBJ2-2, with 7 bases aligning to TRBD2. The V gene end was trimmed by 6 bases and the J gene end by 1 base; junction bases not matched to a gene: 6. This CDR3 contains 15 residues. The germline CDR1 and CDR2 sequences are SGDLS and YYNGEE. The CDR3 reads CASKEGLVNTGELFF. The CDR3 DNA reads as TGTGCCAGCAAAGAAGGACTAGTGAACACCGGGGAGCTGTTTTTT.

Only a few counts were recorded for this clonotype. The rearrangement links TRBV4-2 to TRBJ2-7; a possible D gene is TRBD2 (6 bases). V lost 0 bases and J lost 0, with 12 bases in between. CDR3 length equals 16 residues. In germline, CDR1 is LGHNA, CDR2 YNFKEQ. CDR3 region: CASSQEWGVSSYEQYF. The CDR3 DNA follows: TGTGCCAGCAGCCAAGAATGGGGGGTCTCCTCCTACGAGCAGTACTTC.

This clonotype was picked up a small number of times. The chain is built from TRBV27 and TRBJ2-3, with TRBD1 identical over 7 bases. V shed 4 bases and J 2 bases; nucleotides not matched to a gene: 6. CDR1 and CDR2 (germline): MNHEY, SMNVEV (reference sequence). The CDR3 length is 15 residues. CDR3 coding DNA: TGTGCCAGCAGTTCCTTAGGGACAGACACAGATACGCAGTATTTT. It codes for CASSSLGTDTDTQYF.

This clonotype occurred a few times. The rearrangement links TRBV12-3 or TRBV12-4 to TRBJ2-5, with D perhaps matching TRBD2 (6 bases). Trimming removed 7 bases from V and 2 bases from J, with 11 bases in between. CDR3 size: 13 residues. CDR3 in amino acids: CASTGTAQETQYF. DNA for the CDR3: TGTGCCAGCACGGGGACTGCTCAAGAGACCCAGTACTTC.

For the CDR3, the DNA is TGCAGTGCCACTGATAGGGGGTTGACAGATACGCAGTATTTT. It encodes CSATDRGLTDTQYF. The chain combines TRBV20-1 with TRBJ2-3; D might be TRBD1 (6 bases). Between the trimmed V and J ends, which lost 6 bases and 3 bases, there was a span of 16 bases. The CDR3 contains 14 residues. CDR1 is DFQATT, CDR2 SNEGSKA, per germline (reference sequence).

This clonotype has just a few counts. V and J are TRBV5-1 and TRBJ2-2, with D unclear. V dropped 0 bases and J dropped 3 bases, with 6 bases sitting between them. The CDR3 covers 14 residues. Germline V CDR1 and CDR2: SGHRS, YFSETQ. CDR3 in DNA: TGCGCCAGCAGCTTGGACAGCTACACCGGGGAGCTGTTTTTT. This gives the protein CASSLDSYTGELFF.

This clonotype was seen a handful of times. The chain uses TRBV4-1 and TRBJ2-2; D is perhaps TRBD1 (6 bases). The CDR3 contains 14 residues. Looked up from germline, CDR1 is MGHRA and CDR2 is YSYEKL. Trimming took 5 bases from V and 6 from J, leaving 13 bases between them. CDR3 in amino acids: CASSSTGIPGELFF. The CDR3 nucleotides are TGCGCCAGCAGCTCTACAGGGATTCCCGGGGAGCTGTTTTTT.

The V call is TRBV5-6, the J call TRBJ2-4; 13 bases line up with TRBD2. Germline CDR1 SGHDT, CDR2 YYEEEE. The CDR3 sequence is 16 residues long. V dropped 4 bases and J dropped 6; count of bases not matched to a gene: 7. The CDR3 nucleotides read TGTGCCAGCAGCGATACTAGCGGGGGGGCGGTAAACATTCAGTACTTC. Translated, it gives CASSDTSGGAVNIQYF.